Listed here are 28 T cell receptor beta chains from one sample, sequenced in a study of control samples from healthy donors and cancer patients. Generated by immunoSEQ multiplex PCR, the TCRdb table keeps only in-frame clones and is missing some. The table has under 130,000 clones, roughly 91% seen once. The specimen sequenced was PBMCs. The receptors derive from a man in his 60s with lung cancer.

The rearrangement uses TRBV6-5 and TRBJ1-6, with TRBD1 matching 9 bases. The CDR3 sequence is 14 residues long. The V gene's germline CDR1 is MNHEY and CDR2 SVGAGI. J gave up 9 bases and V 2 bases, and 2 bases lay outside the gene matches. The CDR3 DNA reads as TGTGCCAGCAGTTACGACAGGGGGTTTTCACCCCTCCACTTT. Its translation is CASSYDRGFSPLHF.

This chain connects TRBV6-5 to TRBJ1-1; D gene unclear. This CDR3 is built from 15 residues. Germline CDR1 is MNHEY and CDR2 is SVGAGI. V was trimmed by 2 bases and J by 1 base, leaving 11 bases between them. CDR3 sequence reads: CASSYSGRTNTEAFF. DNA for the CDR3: TGTGCCAGCAGTTACAGCGGCAGGACGAACACTGAAGCTTTCTTT.

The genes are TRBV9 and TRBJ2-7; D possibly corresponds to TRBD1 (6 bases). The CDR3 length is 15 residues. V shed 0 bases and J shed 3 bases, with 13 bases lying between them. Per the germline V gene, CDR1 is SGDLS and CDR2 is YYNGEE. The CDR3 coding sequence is TGTGCCAGCAGCGTAGGTGGGGGCCCAATCTACGAGCAGTACTTC. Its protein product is CASSVGGGPIYEQYF.

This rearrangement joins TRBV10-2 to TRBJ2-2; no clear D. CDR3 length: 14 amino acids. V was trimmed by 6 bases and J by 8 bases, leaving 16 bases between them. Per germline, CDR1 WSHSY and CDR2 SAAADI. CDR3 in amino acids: CASRPTKNTGELFF. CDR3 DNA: TGCGCCAGCAGACCTACTAAGAATACGGGGGAGCTGTTTTTT.

This CDR3 reads CASSLLQGMGTEAFF. In DNA form, the CDR3 reads TGCGCCAGCAGCTTGTTACAGGGGATGGGGACTGAAGCTTTCTTT. V gene TRBV5-1 combines with J gene TRBJ1-1, with 7 bases that match TRBD1. The V gene's germline CDR1 is SGHRS and CDR2 YFSETQ. Trimming cost V 1 base and J 5 bases; bases outside gene matches: 8. The CDR3 length is 15 residues.

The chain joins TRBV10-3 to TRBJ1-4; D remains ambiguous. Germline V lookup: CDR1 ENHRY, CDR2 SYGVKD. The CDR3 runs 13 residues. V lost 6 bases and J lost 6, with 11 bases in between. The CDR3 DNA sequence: TGTGCCATCAGCTCTCGAATATATGAAAAACTGTTTTTT. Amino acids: CAISSRIYEKLFF.

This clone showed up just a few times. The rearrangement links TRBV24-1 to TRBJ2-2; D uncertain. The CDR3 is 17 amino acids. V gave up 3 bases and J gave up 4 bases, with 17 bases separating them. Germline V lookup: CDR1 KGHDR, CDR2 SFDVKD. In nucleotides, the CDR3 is TGTGCCACCAGTGATGCGGCAGCAGCCAGTAGCACCGGGGAGCTGTTTTTT. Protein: CATSDAAAASSTGELFF.

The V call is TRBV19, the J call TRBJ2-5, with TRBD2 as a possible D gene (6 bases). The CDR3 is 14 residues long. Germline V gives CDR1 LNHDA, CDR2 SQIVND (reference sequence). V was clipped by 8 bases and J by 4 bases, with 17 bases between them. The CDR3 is CASGGQGSGETQYF. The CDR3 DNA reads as TGTGCCAGTGGAGGGCAGGGAAGCGGAGAGACCCAGTACTTC. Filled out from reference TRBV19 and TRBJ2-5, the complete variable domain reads DGGITQSPKYLFRKEGQNVTLSCEQNLNHDAMYWYRQDPGQGLRLIYYSQIVNDFQKGDIAEGYSVSREKKESFPLTVTSAQKNPTAFYLCASGGQGSGETQYFGPGTRLLVL.

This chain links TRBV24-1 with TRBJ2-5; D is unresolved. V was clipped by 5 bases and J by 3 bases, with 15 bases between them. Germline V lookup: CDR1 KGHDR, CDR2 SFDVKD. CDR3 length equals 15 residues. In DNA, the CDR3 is TGTGCCACCAGTGGGGCGGCAGATGTCAAAGAGACCCAGTACTTC. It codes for CATSGAADVKETQYF.

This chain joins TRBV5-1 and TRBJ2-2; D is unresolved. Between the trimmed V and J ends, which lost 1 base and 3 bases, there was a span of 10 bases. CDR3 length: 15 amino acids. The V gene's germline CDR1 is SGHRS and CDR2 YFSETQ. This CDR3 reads CASSLQVADTGELFF. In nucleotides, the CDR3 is TGCGCCAGCAGCTTGCAAGTGGCCGACACCGGGGAGCTGTTTTTT. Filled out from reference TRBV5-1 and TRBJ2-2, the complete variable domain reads KAGVTQTPRYLIKTRGQQVTLSCSPISGHRSVSWYQQTPGQGLQFLFEYFSETQRNKGNFPGRFSGRQFSNSRSEMNVSTLELGDSALYLCASSLQVADTGELFFGEGSRLTVL.

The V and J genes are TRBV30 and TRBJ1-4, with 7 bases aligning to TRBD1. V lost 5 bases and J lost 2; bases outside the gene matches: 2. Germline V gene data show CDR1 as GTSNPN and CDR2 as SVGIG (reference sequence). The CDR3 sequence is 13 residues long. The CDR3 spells CAWSQGTNEKLFF. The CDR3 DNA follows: TGTGCCTGGTCACAGGGGACTAATGAAAAACTGTTTTTT.

This CDR3 reads CASSLSTGPDTQYF. The CDR3 DNA reads TGTGCCAGCAGCCTTTCGACTGGTCCGGATACGCAGTATTTT. The chain is built from TRBV3-1 (or the pseudogene TRBV3-2) and TRBJ2-3; D unresolved. CDR1 and CDR2 (germline): LGHDT, YNNKEL (reference sequence). The CDR3 contains 14 residues. With 4 bases removed from V and 6 bases from J, the gap between germline ends came to 14 bases.

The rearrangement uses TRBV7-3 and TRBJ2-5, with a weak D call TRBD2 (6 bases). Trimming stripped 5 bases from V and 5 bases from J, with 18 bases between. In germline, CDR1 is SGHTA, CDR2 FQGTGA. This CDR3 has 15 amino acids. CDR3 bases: TGTGCCAGCAGCCCCGAAGGGGAGGTGTCGGAGACCCAGTACTTC. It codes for CASSPEGEVSETQYF.

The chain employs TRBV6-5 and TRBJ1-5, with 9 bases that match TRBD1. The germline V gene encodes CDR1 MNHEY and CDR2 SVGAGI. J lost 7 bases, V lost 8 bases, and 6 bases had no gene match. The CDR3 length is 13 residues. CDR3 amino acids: CASQTGGDQPQHF. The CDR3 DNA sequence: TGTGCCAGCCAAACAGGGGGCGACCAGCCCCAGCATTTT.

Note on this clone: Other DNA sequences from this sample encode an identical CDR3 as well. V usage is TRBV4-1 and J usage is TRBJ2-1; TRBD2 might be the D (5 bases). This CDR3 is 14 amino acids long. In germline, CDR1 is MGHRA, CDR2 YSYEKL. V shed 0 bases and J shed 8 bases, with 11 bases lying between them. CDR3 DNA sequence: TGCGCCAGCAGCCAAGAGGAACGGGGTCATGAGCAGTTCTTC. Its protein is CASSQEERGHEQFF.

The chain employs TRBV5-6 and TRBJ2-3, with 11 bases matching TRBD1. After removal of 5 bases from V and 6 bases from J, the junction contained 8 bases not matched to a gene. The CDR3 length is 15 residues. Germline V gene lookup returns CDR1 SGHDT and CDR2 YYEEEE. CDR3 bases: TGTGCCAGCAGAAGGGACAGGGGGGTCGCCGATACGCAGTATTTT. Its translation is CASRRDRGVADTQYF.

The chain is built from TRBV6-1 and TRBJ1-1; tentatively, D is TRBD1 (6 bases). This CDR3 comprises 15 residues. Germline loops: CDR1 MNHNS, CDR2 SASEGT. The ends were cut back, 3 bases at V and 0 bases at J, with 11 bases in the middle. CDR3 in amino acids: CASSDPGQLNTEAFF. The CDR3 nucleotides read TGTGCCAGCAGTGACCCAGGACAGTTGAACACTGAAGCTTTCTTT.

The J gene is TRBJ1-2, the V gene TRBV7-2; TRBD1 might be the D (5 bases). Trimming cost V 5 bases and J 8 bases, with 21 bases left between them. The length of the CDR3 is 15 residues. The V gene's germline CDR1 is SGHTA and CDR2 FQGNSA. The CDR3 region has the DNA TGTGCCAGCAGCCCCGGTGCTAGGGACTCGGGAGGCTACACCTTC. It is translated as CASSPGARDSGGYTF.

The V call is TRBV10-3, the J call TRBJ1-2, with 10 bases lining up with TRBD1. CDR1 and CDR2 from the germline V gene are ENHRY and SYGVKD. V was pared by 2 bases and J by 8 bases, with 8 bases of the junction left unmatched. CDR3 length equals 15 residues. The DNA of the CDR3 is TGTGCCATCAGTGAGCCGTGGGACAGGGGAAGCGGCTACACCTTC. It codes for CAISEPWDRGSGYTF.

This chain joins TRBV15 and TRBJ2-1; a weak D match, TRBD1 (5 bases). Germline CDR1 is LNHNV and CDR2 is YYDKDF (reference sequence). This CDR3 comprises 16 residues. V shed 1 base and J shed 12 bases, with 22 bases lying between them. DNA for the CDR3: TGTGCCACCAGCAGAGCCCCAGGGCAGACCGTGTGGGTGCAGTTCTTC. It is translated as CATSRAPGQTVWVQFF.

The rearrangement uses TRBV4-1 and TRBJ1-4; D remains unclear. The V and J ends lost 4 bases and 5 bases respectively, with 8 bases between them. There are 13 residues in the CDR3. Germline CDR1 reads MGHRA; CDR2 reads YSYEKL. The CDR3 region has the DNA TGCGCCAGCAGCCTCCGACTGAATGAAAAACTGTTTTTT. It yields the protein CASSLRLNEKLFF.

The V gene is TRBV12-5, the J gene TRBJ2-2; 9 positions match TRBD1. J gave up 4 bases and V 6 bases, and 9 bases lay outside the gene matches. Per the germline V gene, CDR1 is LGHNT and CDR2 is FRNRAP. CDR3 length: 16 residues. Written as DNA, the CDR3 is TGTGCTAGTGGCACCAACAGGGGGCAAGTCACCGGGGAGCTGTTTTTT. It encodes CASGTNRGQVTGELFF.

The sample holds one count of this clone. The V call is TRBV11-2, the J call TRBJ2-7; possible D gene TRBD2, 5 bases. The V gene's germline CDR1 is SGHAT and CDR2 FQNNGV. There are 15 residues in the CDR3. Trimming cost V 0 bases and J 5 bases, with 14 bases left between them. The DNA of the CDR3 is TGTGCCAGCAGCTTAGAGCTAGCCCGGCTGAACGAGCAGTACTTC. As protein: CASSLELARLNEQYF.

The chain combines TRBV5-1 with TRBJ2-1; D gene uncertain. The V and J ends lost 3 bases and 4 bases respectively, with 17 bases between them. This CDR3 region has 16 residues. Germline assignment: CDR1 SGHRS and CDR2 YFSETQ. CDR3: CASSYNDETSYNEQFF. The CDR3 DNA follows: TGCGCCAGCAGCTATAATGACGAGACGTCATACAATGAGCAGTTCTTC.

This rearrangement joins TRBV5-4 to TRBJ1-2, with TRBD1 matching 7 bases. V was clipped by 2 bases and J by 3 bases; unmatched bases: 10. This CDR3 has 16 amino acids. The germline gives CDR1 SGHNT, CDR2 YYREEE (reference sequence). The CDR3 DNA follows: TGTGCCAGCAGCTTTTGGTCTTTGACAGGGCACTATGGCTACACCTTC. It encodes CASSFWSLTGHYGYTF.

CDR3 region: CASSRVGRTEQYF. The CDR3 region has the DNA TGTGCCAGCAGCCGGGTGGGACGGACGGAGCAGTACTTC. The rearrangement uses TRBV14 and TRBJ2-7; D may be TRBD1 or TRBD2 (5 bases each). The length of the CDR3 is 13 residues. V gave up 4 bases and J gave up 7 bases, with 14 bases separating them. The germline V gene encodes CDR1 SGHDN and CDR2 FVKESK.

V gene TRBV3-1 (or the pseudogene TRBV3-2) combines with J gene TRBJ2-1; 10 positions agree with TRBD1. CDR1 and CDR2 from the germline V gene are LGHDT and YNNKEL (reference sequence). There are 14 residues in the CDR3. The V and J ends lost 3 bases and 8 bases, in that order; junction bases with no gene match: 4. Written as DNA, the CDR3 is TGTGCCAGCAGCCACCCGACAGGGGGCTATGAGCAGTTCTTC. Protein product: CASSHPTGGYEQFF.

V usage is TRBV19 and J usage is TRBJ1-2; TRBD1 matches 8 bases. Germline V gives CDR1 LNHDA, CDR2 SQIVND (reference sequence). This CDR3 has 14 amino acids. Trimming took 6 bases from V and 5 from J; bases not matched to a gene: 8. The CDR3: CASRTGQGRYGYTF. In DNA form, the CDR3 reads TGTGCCAGTAGGACCGGACAGGGACGGTATGGCTACACCTTC.